This T cell receptor beta chain originates from a study of beta chain features in type 1 diabetes. This CDR3 region has 12 residues. Reverse transcribing all isolated RNA meant expressed TCRB transcripts were sequenced. Clones were sequenced by immunoSEQ multiplex PCR, and TCRdb holds only the in-frame ones, with some missing. The table lists 970,000 or so clones, roughly 15% of them singletons, with 0.023% in the top ten. Study-wide points: Insertions at VDJ junctions were less frequent in type 1 diabetes patients. These patients also deleted more nucleotides at the same junctions.

This clone has more than one count but fewer than ten. Its specificity is not known. The clonotype originates from a woman between 18 and 29 years old in good health. The V gene is TRBV21-1, the J gene TRBJ2-7; the DNA was not used to check the table's D call, TRBD2. TRBV21-1 is reported as a pseudogene. Source material: naive CD4+ T cells from blood. The CDR3 protein is CASSESEAEPNF. The CDR3 nucleotides read TGTGCCAGCAGCGAGTCGGAGGCGGAACCCAACTTC.